The 32 T cell receptor beta chains given below trace back to one sample, sequenced in a study of blood T cell repertoires in COVID-19. Generated by immunoSEQ multiplex PCR, the TCRdb table keeps only in-frame clones and is missing some. The sample lists more than 200,000 clones; around 89% were seen once. The sample was PBMCs or T cells enriched from blood (not recorded which). The receptors shown here come from a woman aged 30 to 39 who had recovered from COVID-19.

The rearrangement links TRBV2 to TRBJ1-3; D is ambiguous. Looked up from germline, CDR1 is SNHLY and CDR2 is FYNNEI. The CDR3 is made up of 15 amino acids. V dropped 1 base and J dropped 0 bases, with 7 bases sitting between them. The CDR3 nucleotides are TGTGCCAGCAGTGAAGGCGGATACTCTGGAAACACCATATATTTT. This encodes CASSEGGYSGNTIYF.

The chain carries TRBV5-1 and TRBJ2-3; TRBD2 matches at 9 bases. Germline assignment: CDR1 SGHRS and CDR2 YFSETQ. V lost 2 bases to trimming and J lost 4 bases; unmatched junction nucleotides: 17. The CDR3 contains 19 residues. CDR3 in amino acids: CASSLLSRGSGSRADTQYF. The CDR3, as DNA: TGCGCCAGCAGCTTACTATCACGAGGTAGCGGGAGTCGGGCAGATACGCAGTATTTT.

V is TRBV7-2 and J is TRBJ2-5; 10 positions match TRBD1. Germline loops: CDR1 SGHTA, CDR2 FQGNSA. Trimming at V came to 6 bases and at J to 1 base, leaving 8 bases not matched to a gene. The CDR3 consists of 16 residues. CDR3 region: CASRRRGTGAQETQYF. CDR3 in DNA: TGTGCCAGCAGACGAAGGGGGACAGGGGCCCAAGAGACCCAGTACTTC. The entire variable domain, with the rest obtained from reference TRBV7-2 and TRBJ2-5, is as follows: GAGVSQSPSNKVTEKGKDVELRCDPISGHTALYWYRQSLGQGLEFLIYFQGNSAPDKSGLPSDRFSAERTGGSVSTLTIQRTQQEDSAVYLCASRRRGTGAQETQYFGPGTRLLVL.

The chain links TRBV29-1 to TRBJ2-2, with 7 bases that match TRBD1. The CDR3 length is 13 residues. Germline CDR1 and CDR2: SQVTM and ANQGSEA. The junction had 6 bases not matched to a gene; V was cut back by 4 bases and J by 7 bases. The CDR3 sequence: CSVARDSHGELFF. The CDR3 DNA is TGCAGCGTTGCTCGGGACAGTCACGGGGAGCTGTTTTTT.

The chain is built from TRBV6-2 or TRBV6-3 and TRBJ2-7; 8 positions agree with TRBD1. J lost 3 bases, V lost 5 bases, and 9 bases had no gene match. This CDR3 comprises 15 residues. CDR1 and CDR2 from the germline V gene are MNHEY and SVGEGT. The CDR3 DNA reads as TGTGCCAGCAGTCCCGGACAGGGCGGGTTCTACGAGCAGTACTTC. Protein product: CASSPGQGGFYEQYF.

The chain employs TRBV29-1 and TRBJ1-2; weak D call: TRBD1 (6 bases). CDR3 length equals 14 residues. Germline loops: CDR1 SQVTM, CDR2 ANQGSEA. Trimming removed 0 bases at V and 2 bases at J, with 10 bases between. The CDR3 DNA is TGCAGCGTTGAAGATAGGGGGGGAAACTATGGCTACACCTTC. Translated: CSVEDRGGNYGYTF.

This clone came up once. The rearrangement joins TRBV7-9 to TRBJ2-7; TRBD1 matches 7 bases. V was pared by 0 bases and J by 6 bases, with 17 bases of the junction left unmatched. The germline gives CDR1 SEHNR, CDR2 FQNEAQ (reference sequence). This CDR3 has 18 residues. The CDR3 protein is CASSLATDRSGAPPEQYF. The CDR3 coding sequence is TGTGCCAGCAGCTTAGCGACGGACAGGTCCGGGGCCCCCCCCGAGCAGTACTTC.

V and J are TRBV28 and TRBJ1-2; tentatively, D is TRBD1 (6 bases). The CDR3 runs to 14 residues. V lost 2 bases and J lost 4, with 11 bases in between. Germline CDR1 MDHEN, CDR2 SYDVKM. This CDR3 is CASSLGDNSYGYTF. Here the CDR3 DNA reads TGTGCCAGCAGTTTAGGGGACAACTCCTATGGCTACACCTTC.

This clone was observed a handful of times. In nucleotides, the CDR3 is TGTGCCGTACGCGAACAGGATAACTATGGCTACACCTTC. Its protein is CAVREQDNYGYTF. This chain connects TRBV7-8 to TRBJ1-2, with a possible D match to TRBD1 (5 bases). The CDR3 length is 13 residues. V lost 11 bases, J lost 1 base, and 14 bases lay in between. CDR1 is SGHVS and CDR2 is FQNEAQ in the germline V gene.

This clone was detected a few times. The chain employs TRBV5-8 and TRBJ2-2, with D maybe TRBD1 (5 bases). V lost 3 bases, J lost 0 bases, and 12 bases lay in between. Germline V lookup: CDR1 SGHTS, CDR2 YDEGEE. The CDR3 totals 16 residues. The CDR3 region has the DNA TGTGCCAGCAGCTGGGGCAGGGTAGCGAACACCGGGGAGCTGTTTTTT. Translating it yields CASSWGRVANTGELFF.

The rearrangement uses TRBV19 and TRBJ1-2, with a possible D match to TRBD1 (6 bases). This CDR3 has 14 amino acids. The V and J ends lost 5 bases and 8 bases respectively, with 18 bases between them. CDR1 and CDR2 from the germline V gene are LNHDA and SQIVND (reference sequence). The CDR3 region has the DNA TGTGCCAGTAGTTTACCACAGGGTTCTACAGGCTACACCTTC. Encoded protein: CASSLPQGSTGYTF.

This clone was counted once. The chain couples TRBV27 to TRBJ2-1, with 8 nucleotides matching TRBD2. After removal of 5 bases from V and 7 bases from J, the junction contained 25 bases not matched to a gene. The CDR3 totals 20 residues. The V gene's germline CDR1 is MNHEY and CDR2 SMNVEV (reference sequence). The CDR3 protein is CASSTIYWGYGGRMGNEQFF. For the CDR3, the DNA is TGTGCCAGCAGTACTATTTATTGGGGCTATGGCGGGAGGATGGGGAATGAGCAGTTCTTC.

The chain is built from TRBV24-1 and TRBJ1-2; TRBD1 matches 8 bases. The V gene end was trimmed by 11 bases and the J gene end by 1 base; junction bases not matched to a gene: 8. This CDR3 comprises 14 residues. Germline CDR1 reads KGHDR; CDR2 reads SFDVKD. The CDR3 DNA reads as TGTGCCATCGAGCAGGGGGCTGGTAACTATGGCTACACCTTC. It yields the protein CAIEQGAGNYGYTF.

The chain carries TRBV7-9 and TRBJ2-7; TRBD1 agrees at 9 bases. In germline, CDR1 is SEHNR, CDR2 FQNEAQ (reference sequence). With 2 bases clipped from V and 5 bases from J, the junction kept 7 bases outside the gene matches. This CDR3 is built from 15 residues. CDR3 DNA: TGTGCCAGCAGCTTATTCCGGGACAGGGTAAACGAGCAGTACTTC. Translated, it gives CASSLFRDRVNEQYF.

V gene TRBV4-2 combines with J gene TRBJ2-4; the match to TRBD1 covers 7 bases. This CDR3 is built from 16 residues. J gave up 0 bases and V 5 bases, and 7 bases lay outside the gene matches. CDR1 is LGHNA and CDR2 is YNFKEQ in the germline V gene. The CDR3 nucleotides read TGTGCCAGCAGCTCTCACAGGGGAATAGCCAAAAACATTCAGTACTTC. Protein: CASSSHRGIAKNIQYF.

This sequence joins TRBV25-1 and TRBJ2-3; TRBD2 aligns across 7 bases. The CDR3 runs to 14 residues. The V segment lost 3 bases and the J segment 4 bases; nucleotides outside the gene matches: 4. Germline V lookup: CDR1 MGHDK, CDR2 SYGVNS. CDR3 DNA: TGTGCCAGCAGTGAGGGGGGGAAGGCAGATACGCAGTATTTT. Its protein is CASSEGGKADTQYF.

The V and J genes are TRBV19 and TRBJ2-7; D unclear. The CDR3 runs to 10 residues. The germline V and J ends were trimmed by 4 bases and 12 bases, with 10 bases remaining between them. Germline CDR1 reads LNHDA; CDR2 reads SQIVND (reference sequence). The CDR3 sequence: CASSTPPRYF. CDR3 DNA: TGTGCCAGTAGTACGCCCCCGCGGTACTTC.

This clone was seen only once. The genes are TRBV29-1 and TRBJ2-5, with TRBD2 matching 9 bases. There are 14 residues in the CDR3. Looked up from germline, CDR1 is SQVTM and CDR2 is ANQGSEA. The trim removed 6 bases at V and 5 bases at J, leaving 10 bases unmatched. CDR3 coding DNA: TGCAGCGTGGGGCAGTCTAGCGGGATTGAGACCCAGTACTTC. Its protein is CSVGQSSGIETQYF.

CDR3 in DNA: TGTGCCAGCAGTCGGACAGGGTCGAACACTGAAGCTTTCTTT. The encoded protein is CASSRTGSNTEAFF. The genes are TRBV27 and TRBJ1-1, with 8 bases identical to TRBD1. This CDR3 spans 14 amino acids. V shed 5 bases and J 1 base; nucleotides not matched to a gene: 3. The germline gives CDR1 MNHEY, CDR2 SMNVEV (reference sequence).

This clone turned up a few times. The chain joins TRBV7-2 to TRBJ2-5, with D maybe TRBD2 (7 bases). The CDR3 covers 16 residues. The V end lost 5 bases, the J end lost 5 bases, and 21 bases lay between the germline ends. CDR1 SGHTA and CDR2 FQGNSA come from the germline V gene. The chain's CDR3 is CASSPRGDTRGETQYF. The CDR3 DNA is TGTGCCAGCAGCCCTCGGGGGGACACCCGCGGGGAGACCCAGTACTTC. Complete variable domain (other parts from reference TRBV7-2 and TRBJ2-5): GAGVSQSPSNKVTEKGKDVELRCDPISGHTALYWYRQSLGQGLEFLIYFQGNSAPDKSGLPSDRFSAERTGGSVSTLTIQRTQQEDSAVYLCASSPRGDTRGETQYFGPGTRLLVL.

The chain employs TRBV28 and TRBJ1-1; 8 bases are a match to TRBD1. In germline, CDR1 is MDHEN, CDR2 SYDVKM. J lost 6 bases, V lost 7 bases, and 22 bases had no gene match. The length of the CDR3 is 18 residues. The CDR3 sequence: CASNKRLSLQGAGAEAFF. The DNA of the CDR3 is TGTGCCAGCAATAAAAGACTCTCACTTCAGGGGGCTGGCGCTGAAGCTTTCTTT. Combining the CDR3 with reference TRBV28 and TRBJ1-1 gives the whole variable domain DVKVTQSSRYLVKRTGEKVFLECVQDMDHENMFWYRQDPGLGLRLIYFSYDVKMKEKGDIPEGYSVSREKKERFSLILESASTNQTSMYLCASNKRLSLQGAGAEAFFGQGTRLTVV.

The chain has TRBV5-4 and TRBJ2-7, with 7 bases lining up with TRBD1. This CDR3 is 14 amino acids long. The germline V gene has CDR1 SGHNT and CDR2 YYREEE (reference sequence). After removal of 4 bases from V and 4 bases from J, the junction contained 8 bases not matched to a gene. DNA of the CDR3: TGTGCCAGCAGCAACCGGGACAGACCATACGAGCAGTACTTC. Protein product: CASSNRDRPYEQYF.

The chain recombines TRBV20-1 with TRBJ1-1; no definite D call. The germline CDR1 and CDR2 sequences are DFQATT and SNEGSKA (reference sequence). V shed 0 bases and J shed 6 bases, with 5 bases lying between them. The CDR3 extends over 11 amino acids. The CDR3 DNA sequence: TGCAGTGCTAGAGACAGATCTGAAGCTTTCTTT. Translated: CSARDRSEAFF.

V and J are TRBV4-3 and TRBJ2-7, with no clear D. Germline values: CDR1 LGHNA, CDR2 YSLEER. CDR3 length equals 13 residues. V was trimmed by 3 bases and J by 2 bases, leaving 8 bases between them. The CDR3 loop is CASSQSPAYEQYF. The CDR3 DNA reads TGCGCCAGCAGCCAGAGCCCCGCCTACGAGCAGTACTTC.

Notes on this clone: One end of the junction varies from germline; a read error may be responsible. This chain links TRBV3-1 (or the pseudogene TRBV3-2) with TRBJ2-5; D is perhaps TRBD1 (6 bases). CDR1 and CDR2 from the germline V gene are LGHDT and YNNKEL (reference sequence). The CDR3 spans 15 residues. The CDR3 sequence: CASRQVQGPIETQYF. The CDR3, as DNA: TGTGCCAGCAGACAAGTACAGGGTCCGATAGAGACCCAGTACTTC.

The V gene is TRBV11-3, the J gene TRBJ2-1; TRBD2 aligns across 9 bases. The J segment lost 3 bases and the V segment lost 1 base, leaving 1 base of the junction unmatched. In germline, CDR1 is SGHNT, CDR2 YENEEA. The CDR3 contains 15 residues. The CDR3 loop reads CASSLGTSDYNEQFF. The CDR3 coding sequence is TGTGCCAGCAGCTTAGGGACTAGCGACTACAATGAGCAGTTCTTC.

This clone came up once. V is TRBV7-2 and J is TRBJ1-2; possible D gene TRBD1, 6 bases. The germline V and J ends were trimmed by 5 bases and 3 bases, with 13 bases remaining between them. In germline, CDR1 is SGHTA, CDR2 FQGNSA. The CDR3 runs to 14 residues. In DNA form, the CDR3 reads TGTGCCAGCAGCCCCGGGGGGCTGGACTATGGCTACACCTTC. It encodes CASSPGGLDYGYTF.

J is TRBJ1-6 and V is TRBV28; no clear D gene. The germline V gene has CDR1 MDHEN and CDR2 SYDVKM. Trimming took off 7 bases at V and 10 bases at J, with 11 bases between the two ends. This CDR3 comprises 12 residues. This chain's CDR3 is CASTTRRSPLHF. In DNA form, the CDR3 reads TGTGCCAGCACAACGAGGAGATCACCCCTCCACTTT.

The chain couples TRBV5-6 to TRBJ2-2; weak D call: TRBD1 (6 bases). There are 18 residues in the CDR3. With 1 base removed from V and 1 base from J, the gap between germline ends came to 17 bases. Germline V lookup: CDR1 SGHDT, CDR2 YYEEEE. In nucleotides, the CDR3 is TGTGCCAGCAGCTTGAAATATGCCGGGACATTGAACACCGGGGAGCTGTTTTTT. Translation gives CASSLKYAGTLNTGELFF.

This clone was detected only once. This sequence joins TRBV7-9 and TRBJ1-2; D may be TRBD1 (6 bases). The CDR3 is made up of 13 amino acids. The ends were cut back, 5 bases at V and 8 bases at J, with 15 bases in the middle. Germline-derived CDR1 and CDR2 are SEHNR and FQNEAQ (reference sequence). The DNA of the CDR3 is TGTGCCAGCAGCGACAGCTTCAGGGGAGGCTACACCTTC. It translates to CASSDSFRGGYTF.

This clone was counted a single time. The chain carries TRBV19 and TRBJ2-1; tentative D call: TRBD2 (5 bases). V dropped 6 bases and J dropped 10 bases, with 16 bases sitting between them. There are 13 residues in the CDR3. The V gene's germline CDR1 is LNHDA and CDR2 SQIVND (reference sequence). CDR3 coding DNA: TGTGCCAGTAGCCGGTCGGGGATTGAGGAGCAGTTCTTC. This gives the protein CASSRSGIEEQFF. Full variable domain (rest looked up from reference TRBV19 and TRBJ2-1): DGGITQSPKYLFRKEGQNVTLSCEQNLNHDAMYWYRQDPGQGLRLIYYSQIVNDFQKGDIAEGYSVSREKKESFPLTVTSAQKNPTAFYLCASSRSGIEEQFFGPGTRLTVL.

The chain joins TRBV30 to TRBJ1-4; a weak D match, TRBD1 (6 bases). Germline V gene data show CDR1 as GTSNPN and CDR2 as SVGIG (reference sequence). The CDR3 is made up of 13 amino acids. The germline V and J ends were trimmed by 0 bases and 8 bases, with 10 bases remaining between them. Here the CDR3 DNA reads TGTGCCTGGAGTGTACAGGGTGGGGAAAAACTGTTTTTT. It translates to CAWSVQGGEKLFF.